The 27 T cell receptor beta chains below were found in one sample sequenced in a study of CDR3 diversity in severe acne (dated by TCRdb to the late 2010s). The library was produced with PCR. Sequencing took place on an Illumina HiSeq 2000. TCRdb reran the public reads through fastp at Q25 and MiXCR, keeping productive beta chains. CDR3 protein sequences are deduplicated, and each keeps its most common genes and DNA. Counted in this sample were under 100,000 distinct CDR3 sequences; roughly half of them appeared once. The ten largest clones represent over 9.5% of the sample. The material sequenced was blood. Receptors originate from a male donor in good health, serving as a control.

The rearrangement joins TRBV20-1 to TRBJ2-3; D might be TRBD2 (5 bases). The V gene lost 6 bases and the J gene lost 2 bases, with 18 bases spanning the gap. The V gene's germline CDR1 is DFQATT and CDR2 SNEGSKA (reference sequence). The CDR3 sequence is 15 residues long. CDR3 nucleotide sequence: TGCAGTGCCTGGGATTGGGAGTTTTTCACAGATACGCAGTATTTT. Translating it yields CSAWDWEFFTDTQYF.

As for this clonotype: A much more abundant neighbour one base away suggests this may be a read error. The rearrangement joins TRBV19 to TRBJ1-2; 7 bases agree with TRBD1. The CDR3 sequence is 14 residues long. V was pared by 8 bases and J by 1 base, with 7 bases of the junction left unmatched. Germline V gives CDR1 LNHDA, CDR2 SQIVND (reference sequence). In DNA, the CDR3 is TGTGCCAGTGCCTGGGGACAGTTTAACTATGGCTACACCTTC. Protein product: CASAWGQFNYGYTF.

CDR3 sequence: CASSLLRQDTPETQYF. The CDR3 DNA follows: TGTGCCAGCAGCTTGCTTAGACAGGACACGCCAGAGACCCAGTACTTC. The chain links TRBV7-3 to TRBJ2-5; a possible D gene is TRBD1 (6 bases). The V end was cut by 3 bases, the J end by 4 bases, with 18 bases between. The CDR3 extends over 16 amino acids. From germline, CDR1 is SGHTA and CDR2 FQGTGA.

This clonotype was counted ten times or more. The V and J genes are TRBV5-1 and TRBJ1-2; D unresolved. The CDR3 has 14 residues. Germline CDR1 is SGHRS and CDR2 is YFSETQ. V was shortened by 0 bases and J by 2 bases, with 8 bases between the two germline ends. CDR3 coding DNA: TGCGCCAGCAGCTTGGGTCAGAAGAACTATGGCTACACCTTC. Its translation is CASSLGQKNYGYTF.

There are many counts of this clonotype. CDR3 protein: CASSYGTDNYGYTF. For the CDR3, the DNA is TGTGCCAGCAGTTACGGGACAGATAACTATGGCTACACCTTC. V and J are TRBV6-5 and TRBJ1-2; TRBD1 agrees at 7 bases. Germline V lookup: CDR1 MNHEY, CDR2 SVGAGI. V was clipped by 2 bases and J by 1 base; unmatched bases: 1. This CDR3 comprises 14 residues.

This clonotype was counted a few times. The CDR3 region has the DNA TGCGCCAGCAGCGACGGGACAGGGGTGACAGATACGCAGTATTTT. Its translation: CASSDGTGVTDTQYF. The chain combines TRBV5-1 with TRBJ2-3, with 10 bases fitting TRBD1. Trimming took 4 bases from V and 3 from J; bases not matched to a gene: 5. The germline gives CDR1 SGHRS, CDR2 YFSETQ. This CDR3 has 15 residues.

This chain's CDR3 is CASGVLSGREETQYF. As DNA, the CDR3 is TGTGCAAGTGGTGTACTTAGCGGGAGAGAAGAGACCCAGTACTTC. The chain carries TRBV7-9 and TRBJ2-5; 9 bases match TRBD2. This CDR3 region has 15 residues. Germline V CDR1 and CDR2: SEHNR, FQNEAQ (reference sequence).

V usage is TRBV5-1 and J usage is TRBJ2-5; 8 bases are shared with TRBD1. Trimming cost V 0 bases and J 4 bases; bases outside gene matches: 5. The CDR3 is 15 residues long. The V gene's germline CDR1 is SGHRS and CDR2 YFSETQ. CDR3 in DNA: TGCGCCAGCAGCTTGGGGGGACAGGTAGTAGAGACCCAGTACTTC. This sequence encodes CASSLGGQVVETQYF.

The J gene is TRBJ1-1, the V gene TRBV12-3 or TRBV12-4; no firm D call. The CDR3 sequence is 14 residues long. V was cut by 6 bases and J by 1 base, with 12 bases left in between. The CDR3 nucleotides are TGTGCCAGCAGAGGTCTACATGCGAACACTGAAGCTTTCTTT. Translated: CASRGLHANTEAFF.

This clonotype was seen a few times. This chain uses TRBV20-1 with TRBJ2-3, with D perhaps TRBD2 (5 bases). V was cut by 3 bases and J by 1 base, with 8 bases left in between. There are 13 residues in the CDR3. The germline CDR1 and CDR2 sequences are DFQATT and SNEGSKA (reference sequence). The CDR3 DNA follows: TGCAGTGCTAGGCGAGCGGGCACAGATACGCAGTATTTT. Residues: CSARRAGTDTQYF.

V and J are TRBV12-3 or TRBV12-4 and TRBJ2-1; 8 nucleotides agree with TRBD1. The V and J ends lost 4 bases and 8 bases, in that order; junction bases with no gene match: 7. The CDR3 contains 14 residues. The CDR3 here is CASSSVQGVDEQFF. The CDR3 DNA reads as TGTGCCAGCAGTTCGGTACAGGGGGTAGATGAGCAGTTCTTC.

The chain employs TRBV6-1 and TRBJ1-2; D remains ambiguous. The V end was cut by 6 bases, the J end by 4 bases, with 15 bases between. The V gene's germline CDR1 is MNHNS and CDR2 SASEGT. The CDR3 contains 14 residues. CDR3 DNA: TGTGCCAGCAGGACCTCTTTCGGGAGCTATGGCTACACCTTC. This codes for CASRTSFGSYGYTF.

Ten or more counts support this clonotype. The gene calls are TRBV5-6 and TRBJ2-7; 7 bases match TRBD1. V lost 6 bases and J lost 2; bases outside the gene matches: 5. The CDR3 is 13 residues long. Germline V gene data show CDR1 as SGHDT and CDR2 as YYEEEE. The chain's CDR3 is CASTLGQAYEQYF. The CDR3 DNA is TGTGCCAGCACCCTTGGACAGGCCTACGAGCAGTACTTC.

This clonotype was observed a few times. The gene calls are TRBV7-2 and TRBJ2-5, with 7 bases matching TRBD2. CDR1 and CDR2 from the germline V gene are SGHTA and FQGNSA. The ends lost 0 bases at V and 5 bases at J; junction bases unmatched: 15. The CDR3 contains 18 residues. In nucleotides, the CDR3 is TGTGCCAGCAGCTTAGCGTCGGGCGGGAGTAACATTGTGGAGACCCAGTACTTC. The encoded protein is CASSLASGGSNIVETQYF.

The V gene is TRBV12-3 or TRBV12-4, the J gene TRBJ1-1; perhaps TRBD1 as D (6 bases). The CDR3 runs 15 residues. V gave up 6 bases and J gave up 1 base, with 15 bases separating them. The CDR3 spells CASSPPGVGNTEAFF. The DNA of the CDR3 is TGTGCCAGCAGCCCCCCAGGGGTGGGGAACACTGAAGCTTTCTTT.

The V gene is TRBV20-1, the J gene TRBJ2-7; D is unresolved. V lost 0 bases and J lost 2, with 11 bases in between. This CDR3 has 14 amino acids. CDR1 DFQATT and CDR2 SNEGSKA come from the germline V gene (reference sequence). CDR3 sequence: CSARDQKTPYEQYF. The CDR3 nucleotides are TGCAGTGCTAGAGATCAAAAGACTCCCTACGAGCAGTACTTC.

The V and J genes are TRBV29-1 and TRBJ1-5; 9 positions match TRBD1. The J segment lost 1 base and the V segment lost 2 bases, leaving 18 bases of the junction unmatched. The CDR3 extends over 20 amino acids. In germline, CDR1 is SQVTM, CDR2 ANQGSEA. The chain's CDR3 is CSVESSIPPGQGMSNQPQHF. For the CDR3, the DNA is TGCAGCGTTGAATCCTCTATACCACCGGGACAGGGTATGAGCAATCAGCCCCAGCATTTT.

This clonotype came up many times. V is TRBV7-2 and J is TRBJ2-1; D is uncertain. The germline V gene encodes CDR1 SGHTA and CDR2 FQGNSA. This CDR3 has 14 amino acids. V gave up 5 bases and J gave up 5 bases, with 13 bases separating them. CDR3 in DNA: TGTGCCAGCAGCCCCCGGAACGGCCACAATGAGCAGTTCTTC. This translates into CASSPRNGHNEQFF.

The chain links TRBV27 to TRBJ1-6; 9 bases map to TRBD1. The CDR3 spans 16 residues. In germline, CDR1 is MNHEY, CDR2 SMNVEV (reference sequence). V was pared by 8 bases and J by 13 bases, with 18 bases of the junction left unmatched. The CDR3 DNA sequence: TGTGCCAGCCGACCCGCCTACCGGGACAGGGTCAGTCCCCTCCACTTT. It is translated as CASRPAYRDRVSPLHF.

This clonotype was seen only a few times. The V gene is TRBV7-8, the J gene TRBJ1-2, with D hard to call. The CDR3 spans 13 residues. CDR1 is SGHVS and CDR2 is FQNEAQ in the germline V gene. The V end lost 0 bases, the J end lost 8 bases, and 10 bases lay between the germline ends. CDR3 region: CASSLARREGYTF. CDR3 bases: TGTGCCAGCAGCTTAGCCAGGAGGGAGGGCTACACCTTC.

This clonotype came up many times. This chain links TRBV20-1 with TRBJ2-1; a possible D gene is TRBD2 (5 bases). The germline V gene encodes CDR1 DFQATT and CDR2 SNEGSKA (reference sequence). The CDR3 runs to 14 residues. V was cut by 3 bases and J by 1 base, with 10 bases left in between. CDR3 region: CSASSGWSYNEQFF. CDR3 coding DNA: TGCAGTGCTAGTTCGGGATGGTCCTACAATGAGCAGTTCTTC.

The chain employs TRBV4-1 and TRBJ2-7; TRBD2 agrees at 10 bases. Trimming at V came to 4 bases and at J to 7 bases, leaving 10 bases not matched to a gene. The CDR3 sequence is 15 residues long. In germline, CDR1 is MGHRA, CDR2 YSYEKL. DNA for the CDR3: TGCGCCAGCAGCCCCCTCCTAGCGGGAGTGGGGGAGCAGTACTTC. Its protein product is CASSPLLAGVGEQYF.

The chain uses TRBV7-9 and TRBJ2-6, with D perhaps TRBD1 (5 bases). This CDR3 has 15 amino acids. Trimming cost V 4 bases and J 0 bases, with 7 bases left between them. Germline V gene data show CDR1 as SEHNR and CDR2 as FQNEAQ (reference sequence). CDR3 amino acids: CASSSGYSGANVLTF. The CDR3 DNA reads as TGTGCCAGCAGCTCAGGGTACTCTGGGGCCAACGTCCTGACTTTC.

On this clonotype: Since no conserved phenylalanine or tryptophan closes the CDR3, a read error is the likely cause. The chain recombines TRBV2 with TRBJ1-5; a possible D gene is TRBD1 (5 bases). The V end lost 6 bases, the J end lost 5 bases, and 11 bases lay between the germline ends. The CDR3 covers 13 residues. Germline values: CDR1 SNHLY, CDR2 FYNNEI. CDR3 in DNA: TGTGCCAGCAGCGGTCAGGGCGATCAGCCCCAGCATCTT. This gives the protein CASSGQGDQPQHL.

This clonotype was seen repeatedly, ten times or more. DNA of the CDR3: TGTGCCAGCAGTGACCAAGAACTCGTAGCGGAGCCCTACACAGATACGCAGTATTTT. This encodes CASSDQELVAEPYTDTQYF. The chain couples TRBV6-1 to TRBJ2-3; D is possibly TRBD2 (6 bases). The CDR3 contains 19 residues. Germline lookup yields CDR1 MNHNS and CDR2 SASEGT. V lost 3 bases and J lost 2, with 24 bases in between.

This clonotype was observed a few times. This could be a read error, since a much larger clone is one nucleotide away. This sequence joins TRBV20-1 and TRBJ1-1; 8 bases line up with TRBD1. The CDR3 spans 14 residues. Germline CDR1 and CDR2: DFQATT and SNEGSKA (reference sequence). Here the CDR3 DNA reads TGCAGTGCCAGGAGCACAGGGGGAGGCACTGAAGCTTCCTTT. This sequence encodes CSARSTGGGTEASF.

V gene TRBV2 combines with J gene TRBJ1-1, with 9 positions matching TRBD1. Germline trimming cut 5 bases from V and 6 bases from J; bases unmatched to any gene: 10. The CDR3 has 15 residues. The germline gives CDR1 SNHLY, CDR2 FYNNEI. The CDR3: CASSPRDRVLSEAFF. The DNA for the CDR3 is TGTGCCAGCAGTCCGAGGGACAGGGTTTTGTCTGAAGCTTTCTTT.